This T cell receptor (beta chain) was recorded in a study of technical replicates of blood from a few donors. Measured with immunoSEQ multiplex PCR; TCRdb has only the in-frame clones, and not every one. This sample has tens of thousands of clones; roughly 90% occur once, and the top ten carry approximately 5%. V was cut by 1 base and J by 0 bases, with 11 bases left in between. Germline CDR1 and CDR2: SGHAT and FQNNGV. CDR3 length: 16 amino acids. This TCR came from a human donor in good health. Some clones in this sample may be carry-over from other donors' samples. The specimen was PBMCs. This chain joins TRBV11-2 and TRBJ2-3, with D perhaps matching TRBD1 (5 bases). The DNA for the CDR3 is TGTGCCAGCAGCTTAGGGGGCAGGCCTAGCACAGATACGCAGTATTTT. Translated, it gives CASSLGGRPSTDTQYF.